These 6 T cell receptor beta chains originate from one sample sequenced in a study of T cells after yellow fever vaccination. TCRdb reprocessed the 5' RACE reads with MiXCR, giving one entry per CDR3 protein. The sample yields some 250,000 distinct CDR3 sequences, less than 9% seen once. The sequencing here drew on CD4+ T cells sorted from PBMCs, taken 15 days after the yellow fever booster vaccination. The receptors were sampled from a man aged 25-45 years who received the YFV17D yellow fever vaccine.

The V gene is TRBV15, the J gene TRBJ2-7; 7 bases match TRBD2. Germline CDR1 reads LNHNV; CDR2 reads YYDKDF (reference sequence). V dropped 0 bases and J dropped 2; count of bases not matched to a gene: 4. The length of the CDR3 is 15 residues. CDR3 residues: CATSRDLTSAYEQYF. For the CDR3, the DNA is TGTGCCACCAGCAGAGACTTAACTAGCGCCTACGAGCAGTACTTC.

This clonotype was picked up many times. The V and J genes are TRBV29-1 and TRBJ2-7; 7 bases line up with TRBD1. CDR3 length: 13 amino acids. Germline V gene sequence: CDR1 SQVTM, CDR2 ANQGSEA. Trimming took 6 bases from V and 3 from J; bases not matched to a gene: 8. The CDR3 DNA follows: TGCAGCGTGAGACAGGGTGGACACTACGAGCAGTACTTC. As protein: CSVRQGGHYEQYF.

With regard to this clonotype: One end of the junction does not line up with germline, which may come from a read error. CDR3 nucleotides: TGTGCCAGCAGCTTAGAGTGGTCCTCCGAGCAGTACTTC. This translates into CASSLEWSSEQYF. V and J are TRBV7-2 and TRBJ2-7; D uncertain. The CDR3 spans 13 residues. The germline V gene has CDR1 SGHTA and CDR2 FQGNSA. Filled out from reference TRBV7-2 and TRBJ2-7, the complete variable domain reads GAGVSQSPSNKVTEKGKDVELRCDPISGHTALYWYRQSLGQGLEFLIYFQGNSAPDKSGLPSDRFSAERTGGSVSTLTIQRTQQEDSAVYLCASSLEWSSEQYFGPGTRLTVT.

There are a few counts of this clonotype. The J gene is TRBJ2-2, the V gene TRBV20-1; TRBD1 matches 7 bases. The CDR3 totals 15 residues. Trimming took 3 bases from V and 2 from J; bases not matched to a gene: 6. CDR1 and CDR2 (germline): DFQATT, SNEGSKA (reference sequence). The CDR3 sequence is CSASVGTANTGELFF. The CDR3 nucleotides are TGCAGTGCTAGTGTCGGGACAGCTAACACCGGGGAGCTGTTTTTT.

The rearrangement links TRBV18 to TRBJ1-2; 8 bases match TRBD1. Germline V gene lookup returns CDR1 KGHSH and CDR2 LQKENI. J was trimmed by 5 bases and V by 3 bases; bases with no gene match: 11. The CDR3 runs 16 residues. The CDR3 region is CASSPFGQGGNYGYTF. The CDR3 nucleotides are TGTGCCAGCTCACCCTTCGGACAGGGTGGTAATTATGGCTACACCTTC.

The V gene is TRBV5-1, the J gene TRBJ1-1, with 7 bases fitting TRBD1. There are 16 residues in the CDR3. The ends lost 6 bases at V and 0 bases at J; junction bases unmatched: 11. CDR1 SGHRS and CDR2 YFSETQ come from the germline V gene. The CDR3 nucleotides read TGCGCCAGCAAGAAACTCGGGACAGCGTTGAACACTGAAGCTTTCTTT. Translating it yields CASKKLGTALNTEAFF. The full variable domain, its missing parts supplied by reference TRBV5-1 and TRBJ1-1, is KAGVTQTPRYLIKTRGQQVTLSCSPISGHRSVSWYQQTPGQGLQFLFEYFSETQRNKGNFPGRFSGRQFSNSRSEMNVSTLELGDSALYLCASKKLGTALNTEAFFGQGTRLTVV.